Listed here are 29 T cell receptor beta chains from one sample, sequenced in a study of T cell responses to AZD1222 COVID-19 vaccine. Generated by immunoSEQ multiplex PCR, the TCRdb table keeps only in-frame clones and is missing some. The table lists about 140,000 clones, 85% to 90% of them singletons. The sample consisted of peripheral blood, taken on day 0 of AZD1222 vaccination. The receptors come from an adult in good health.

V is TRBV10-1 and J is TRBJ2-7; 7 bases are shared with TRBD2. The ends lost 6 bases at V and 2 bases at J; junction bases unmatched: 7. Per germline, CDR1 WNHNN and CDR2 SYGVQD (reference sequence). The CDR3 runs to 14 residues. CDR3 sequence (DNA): TGCGCCAGCAGCCTTGGGGGGGGTACCTACGAGCAGTACTTC. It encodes CASSLGGGTYEQYF.

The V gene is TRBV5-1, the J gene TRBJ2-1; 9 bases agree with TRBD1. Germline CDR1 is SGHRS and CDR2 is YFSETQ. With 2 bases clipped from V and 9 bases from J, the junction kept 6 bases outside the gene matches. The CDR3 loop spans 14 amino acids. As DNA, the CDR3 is TGCGCCAGCAGCTTTACTACAGGGGGCGGTGAGCAGTTCTTC. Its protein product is CASSFTTGGGEQFF.

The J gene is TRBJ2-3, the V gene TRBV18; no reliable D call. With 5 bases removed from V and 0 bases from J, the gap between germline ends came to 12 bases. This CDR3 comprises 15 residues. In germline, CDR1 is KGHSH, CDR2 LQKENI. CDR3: CASSFQVSSTDTQYF. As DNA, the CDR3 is TGTGCCAGCTCATTTCAGGTATCTAGCACAGATACGCAGTATTTT.

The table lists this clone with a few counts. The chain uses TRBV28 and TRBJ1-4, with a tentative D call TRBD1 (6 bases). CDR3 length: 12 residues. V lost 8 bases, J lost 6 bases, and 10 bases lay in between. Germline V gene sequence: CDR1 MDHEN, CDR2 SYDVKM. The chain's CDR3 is CASGRGDEKLFF. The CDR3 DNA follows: TGTGCCAGCGGCAGGGGTGATGAAAAACTGTTTTTT.

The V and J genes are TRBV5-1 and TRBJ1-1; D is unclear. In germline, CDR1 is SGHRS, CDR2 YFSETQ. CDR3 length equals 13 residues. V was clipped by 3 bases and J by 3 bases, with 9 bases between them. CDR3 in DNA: TGCGCCAGCAGCTCTACGGGCGACACTGAAGCTTTCTTT. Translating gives CASSSTGDTEAFF.

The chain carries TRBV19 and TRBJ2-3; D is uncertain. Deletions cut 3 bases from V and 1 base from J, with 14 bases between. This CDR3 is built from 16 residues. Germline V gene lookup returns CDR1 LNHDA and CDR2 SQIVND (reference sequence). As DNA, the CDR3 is TGTGCCAGTAGTATGTTGACTGGTGCCCGCACAGATACGCAGTATTTT. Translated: CASSMLTGARTDTQYF.

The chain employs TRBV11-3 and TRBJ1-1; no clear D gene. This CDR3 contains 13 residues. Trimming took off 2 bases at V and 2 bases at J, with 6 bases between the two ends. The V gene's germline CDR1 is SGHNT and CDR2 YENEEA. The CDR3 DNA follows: TGTGCCAGCAGCTTATACCCCAACACTGAAGCTTTCTTT. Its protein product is CASSLYPNTEAFF.

The CDR3, as DNA: TGTGCCAGCAGTTTGGTCATAGCGACAGATACGCAGTATTTT. Its translation: CASSLVIATDTQYF. The chain uses TRBV27 and TRBJ2-3; tentatively, D is TRBD2 (5 bases). The CDR3 is made up of 14 amino acids. From germline, CDR1 is MNHEY and CDR2 SMNVEV (reference sequence). V was shortened by 3 bases and J by 3 bases, with 10 bases between the two germline ends.

CDR3 amino acids: CASSDQDRVTGELFF. As DNA, the CDR3 is TGTGCCAGCAGCGATCAGGACAGGGTGACCGGGGAGCTGTTTTTT. This rearrangement joins TRBV5-4 to TRBJ2-2; 8 positions match TRBD1. The CDR3 loop spans 15 amino acids. V dropped 4 bases and J dropped 5; count of bases not matched to a gene: 7. Germline CDR1 and CDR2: SGHNT and YYREEE (reference sequence).

DNA of the CDR3: TGTGCCAGCAGTCCCCTTGGTAGACGGGATCAGCCCCAGCATTTT. This encodes CASSPLGRRDQPQHF. J is TRBJ1-5 and V is TRBV27; D call uncertain. Germline V gene sequence: CDR1 MNHEY, CDR2 SMNVEV (reference sequence). The V and J ends lost 5 bases and 5 bases respectively, with 16 bases between them. The CDR3 runs 15 residues.

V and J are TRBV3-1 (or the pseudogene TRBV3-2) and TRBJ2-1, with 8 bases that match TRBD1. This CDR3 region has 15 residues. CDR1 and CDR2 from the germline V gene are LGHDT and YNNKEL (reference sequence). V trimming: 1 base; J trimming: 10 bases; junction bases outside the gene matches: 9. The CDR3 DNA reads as TGTGCCAGCAGCCAAGGGGACAGGAGCCGTGGAGAGCAGTTCTTC. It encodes CASSQGDRSRGEQFF.

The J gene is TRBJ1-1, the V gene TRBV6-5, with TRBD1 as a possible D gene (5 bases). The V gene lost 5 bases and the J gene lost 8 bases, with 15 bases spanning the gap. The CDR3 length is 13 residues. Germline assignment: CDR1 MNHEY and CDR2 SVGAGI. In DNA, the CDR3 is TGTGCCAGCAGTCCCCGGGTGGGGGGGGAAGCTTTCTTT. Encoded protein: CASSPRVGGEAFF.

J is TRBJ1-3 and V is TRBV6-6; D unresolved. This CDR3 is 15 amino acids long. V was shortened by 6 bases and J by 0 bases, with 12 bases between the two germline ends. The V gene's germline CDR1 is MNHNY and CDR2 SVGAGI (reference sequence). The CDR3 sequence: CASRDSALSGNTIYF. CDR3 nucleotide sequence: TGTGCCAGCAGGGACTCGGCGCTCTCTGGAAACACCATATATTTT.

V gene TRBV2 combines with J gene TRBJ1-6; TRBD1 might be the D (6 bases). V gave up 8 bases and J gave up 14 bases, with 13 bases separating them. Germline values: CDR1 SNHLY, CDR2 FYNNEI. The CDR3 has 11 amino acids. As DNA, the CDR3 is TGTGCCAGCGGGAACAGGGCGTCCCTCCACTTT. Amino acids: CASGNRASLHF.

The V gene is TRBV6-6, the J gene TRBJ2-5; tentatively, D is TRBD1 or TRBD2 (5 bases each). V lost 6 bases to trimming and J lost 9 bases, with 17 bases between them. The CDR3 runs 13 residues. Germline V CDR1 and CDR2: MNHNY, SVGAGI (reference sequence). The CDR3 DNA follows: TGTGCCAGCAGCACGGGACCCCTCAGTCCCCAGTACTTC. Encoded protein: CASSTGPLSPQYF.

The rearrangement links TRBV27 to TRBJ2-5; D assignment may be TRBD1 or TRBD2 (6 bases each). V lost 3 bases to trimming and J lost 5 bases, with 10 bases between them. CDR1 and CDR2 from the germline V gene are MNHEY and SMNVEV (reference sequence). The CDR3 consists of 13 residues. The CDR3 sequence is CASSFGGGETQYF. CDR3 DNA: TGTGCCAGCAGTTTCGGGGGCGGGGAGACCCAGTACTTC.

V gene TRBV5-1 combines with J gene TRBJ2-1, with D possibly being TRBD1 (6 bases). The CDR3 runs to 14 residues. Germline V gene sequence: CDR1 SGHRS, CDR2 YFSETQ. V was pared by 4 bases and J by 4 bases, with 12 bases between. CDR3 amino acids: CASSLGTPYNEQFF. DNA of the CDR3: TGCGCCAGCAGCCTTGGGACACCTTACAATGAGCAGTTCTTC. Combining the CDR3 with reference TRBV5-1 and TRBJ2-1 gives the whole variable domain KAGVTQTPRYLIKTRGQQVTLSCSPISGHRSVSWYQQTPGQGLQFLFEYFSETQRNKGNFPGRFSGRQFSNSRSEMNVSTLELGDSALYLCASSLGTPYNEQFFGPGTRLTVL.

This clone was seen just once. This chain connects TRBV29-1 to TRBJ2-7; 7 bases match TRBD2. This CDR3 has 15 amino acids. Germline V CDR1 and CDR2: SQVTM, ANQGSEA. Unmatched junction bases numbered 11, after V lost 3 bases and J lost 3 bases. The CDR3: CSVEGRGREGYEQYF. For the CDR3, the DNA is TGCAGCGTTGAGGGTAGGGGCAGGGAGGGCTACGAGCAGTACTTC.

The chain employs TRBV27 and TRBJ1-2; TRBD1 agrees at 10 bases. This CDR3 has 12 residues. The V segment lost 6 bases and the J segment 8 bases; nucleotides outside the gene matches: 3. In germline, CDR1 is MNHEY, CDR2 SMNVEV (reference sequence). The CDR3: CASRTGGKGYTF. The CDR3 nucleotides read TGTGCCAGCAGGACAGGGGGCAAGGGCTACACCTTC.

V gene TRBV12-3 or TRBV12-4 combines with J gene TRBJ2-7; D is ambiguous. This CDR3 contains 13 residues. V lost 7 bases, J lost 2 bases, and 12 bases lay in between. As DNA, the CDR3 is TGTGCCAGCACCGCAACCGGGCCCTACGAGCAGTACTTC. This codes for CASTATGPYEQYF.

CDR3 sequence reads: CASSLVRVAGEETQYF. In DNA form, the CDR3 reads TGTGCCAGCAGCTTAGTGCGGGTAGCGGGGGAAGAGACCCAGTACTTC. The V gene is TRBV7-9, the J gene TRBJ2-5; 9 bases are a match to TRBD2. The CDR3 is 16 residues long. J lost 3 bases, V lost 1 base, and 6 bases had no gene match. Germline CDR1 and CDR2: SEHNR and FQNEAQ (reference sequence).

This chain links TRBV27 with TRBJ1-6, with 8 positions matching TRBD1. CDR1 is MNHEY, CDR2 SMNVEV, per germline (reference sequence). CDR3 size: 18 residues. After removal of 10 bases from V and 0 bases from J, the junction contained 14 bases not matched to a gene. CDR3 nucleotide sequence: TGTGCCACCAGCCGACAGGGGCCCGTATTCTCCTATAATTCACCCCTCCACTTT. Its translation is CATSRQGPVFSYNSPLHF.

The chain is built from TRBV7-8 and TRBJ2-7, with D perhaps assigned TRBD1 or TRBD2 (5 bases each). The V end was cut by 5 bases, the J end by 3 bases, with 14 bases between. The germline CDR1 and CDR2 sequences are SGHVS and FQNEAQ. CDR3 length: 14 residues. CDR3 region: CASSQGPSDYEQYF. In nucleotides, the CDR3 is TGTGCCAGCAGCCAGGGACCCAGTGACTACGAGCAGTACTTC. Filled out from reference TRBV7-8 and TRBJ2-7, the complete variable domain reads GAGVSQSPRYKVAKRGQDVALRCDPISGHVSLFWYQQALGQGPEFLTYFQNEAQLDKSGLPSDRFFAERPEGSVSTLKIQRTQQEDSAVYLCASSQGPSDYEQYFGPGTRLTVT.

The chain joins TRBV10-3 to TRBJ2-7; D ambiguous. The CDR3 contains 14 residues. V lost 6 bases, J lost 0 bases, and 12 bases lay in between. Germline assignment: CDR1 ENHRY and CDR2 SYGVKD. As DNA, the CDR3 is TGTGCCATCAGCGACCGTGCTGACTCCTACGAGCAGTACTTC. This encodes CAISDRADSYEQYF.

DNA for the CDR3: TGTGCCAGCAGTCGTGGACAGGGGAGGGTAAGGATGAACACTGAAGCTTTCTTT. This encodes CASSRGQGRVRMNTEAFF. The genes are TRBV6-2 or TRBV6-3 and TRBJ1-1, with 9 bases matching TRBD1. The CDR3 length is 18 residues. V lost 5 bases, J lost 0 bases, and 13 bases stayed unmatched. Germline V lookup: CDR1 MNHEY, CDR2 SVGEGT.

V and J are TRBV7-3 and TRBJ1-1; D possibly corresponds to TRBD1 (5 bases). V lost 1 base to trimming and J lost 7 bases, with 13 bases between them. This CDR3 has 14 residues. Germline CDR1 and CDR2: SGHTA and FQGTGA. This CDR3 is CASSLNPRAGEAFF. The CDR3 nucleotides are TGTGCCAGCAGCTTAAACCCCAGGGCCGGTGAAGCTTTCTTT.

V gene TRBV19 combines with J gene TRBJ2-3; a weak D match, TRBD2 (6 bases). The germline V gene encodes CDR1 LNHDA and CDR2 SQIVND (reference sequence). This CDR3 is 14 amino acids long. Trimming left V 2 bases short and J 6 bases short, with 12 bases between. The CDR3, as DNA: TGTGCCAGTAGTATAAATCGTCGGGGGGATACGCAGTATTTT. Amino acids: CASSINRRGDTQYF.

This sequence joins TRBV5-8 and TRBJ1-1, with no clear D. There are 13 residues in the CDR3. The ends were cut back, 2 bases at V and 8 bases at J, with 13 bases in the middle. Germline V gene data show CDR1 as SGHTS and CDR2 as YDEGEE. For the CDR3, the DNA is TGTGCCAGCAGCTTCGGTGGGCTCCGGGAAGCTTTCTTT. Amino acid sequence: CASSFGGLREAFF.

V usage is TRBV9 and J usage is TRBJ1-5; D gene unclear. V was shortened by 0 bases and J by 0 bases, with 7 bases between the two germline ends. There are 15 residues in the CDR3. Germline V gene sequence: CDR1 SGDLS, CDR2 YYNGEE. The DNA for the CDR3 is TGTGCCAGCAGCGTAGATTCGATTAGCAATCAGCCCCAGCATTTT. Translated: CASSVDSISNQPQHF. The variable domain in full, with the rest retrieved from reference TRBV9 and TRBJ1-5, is DSGVTQTPKHLITATGQRVTLRCSPRSGDLSVYWYQQSLDQGLQFLIQYYNGEERAKGNILERFSAQQFPDLHSELNLSSLELGDSALYFCASSVDSISNQPQHFGDGTRLSIL.